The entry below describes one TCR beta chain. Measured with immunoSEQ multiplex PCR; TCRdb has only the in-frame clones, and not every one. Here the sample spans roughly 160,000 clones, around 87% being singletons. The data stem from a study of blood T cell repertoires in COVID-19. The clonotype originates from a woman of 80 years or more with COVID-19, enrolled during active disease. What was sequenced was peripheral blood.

The CDR3 is CASSKSTGMGGETQYF. CDR3 coding DNA: TGTGCCAGCAGTAAGTCGACAGGGATGGGAGGAGAGACCCAGTACTTC. The rearrangement links TRBV28 to TRBJ2-5; the D gene is possibly TRBD1 (7 bases). Per germline, CDR1 MDHEN and CDR2 SYDVKM. V dropped 5 bases and J dropped 4 bases, with 20 bases sitting between them. This CDR3 comprises 16 residues.